The next 5 T cell receptor beta chains were all read from a single sample in a study of beta chain features in type 1 diabetes. The entirety of the isolated RNA underwent reverse transcription, so expressed TCRB transcripts were sequenced. Libraries were prepared by immunoSEQ multiplex PCR; TCRdb keeps only in-frame clonotypes and omits some of them. The data hold approximately 380,000 clones, with roughly 16% observed a single time. Sequenced: naive CD4+ T cells from blood. The receptors shown here come from a woman aged 18-30 years in good health.

This clone was counted only a few times. The V gene is TRBV5-1, the J gene TRBJ1-2; 7 nucleotides match TRBD1. This CDR3 spans 15 amino acids. Germline CDR1 is SGHRS and CDR2 is YFSETQ. Unmatched junction bases numbered 6, after V lost 0 bases and J lost 4 bases. The CDR3 DNA is TGCGCCAGCAGCTTGGTTGAGGGGGCGAGCTATGGCTACACCTTC. This translates into CASSLVEGASYGYTF. The whole variable domain, filled in from reference TRBV5-1 and TRBJ1-2, reads KAGVTQTPRYLIKTRGQQVTLSCSPISGHRSVSWYQQTPGQGLQFLFEYFSETQRNKGNFPGRFSGRQFSNSRSEMNVSTLELGDSALYLCASSLVEGASYGYTFGSGTRLTVV.

The rearrangement uses TRBV2 and TRBJ1-4, with a weak D call TRBD1 (5 bases). Trimming shortened V by 7 bases and J by 2 bases, and 14 bases separated the two germline ends. The germline V gene has CDR1 SNHLY and CDR2 FYNNEI. This CDR3 comprises 15 residues. CDR3 nucleotide sequence: TGTGCCAGCATTGTGGGACTGGTGACTAATGAAAAACTGTTTTTT. Translation: CASIVGLVTNEKLFF.

A few counts support this clone. The gene calls are TRBV28 and TRBJ1-5, with a weak D call TRBD1 (6 bases). Germline assignment: CDR1 MDHEN and CDR2 SYDVKM. The V end was cut by 7 bases, the J end by 6 bases, with 13 bases between. The CDR3 is 13 residues long. The CDR3 reads CASTQTGIQPQHF. CDR3 DNA sequence: TGTGCCAGCACTCAAACAGGGATTCAGCCCCAGCATTTT.

This clone was seen more than once but under ten times. The V and J genes are TRBV28 and TRBJ2-7; 8 bases map to TRBD2. The CDR3 totals 15 residues. Looked up from germline, CDR1 is MDHEN and CDR2 is SYDVKM. V was pared by 3 bases and J by 7 bases, with 11 bases of the junction left unmatched. The CDR3 region is CASSLGTGGIWEQYF. The CDR3 DNA sequence: TGTGCCAGCAGTTTGGGGACGGGAGGGATCTGGGAGCAGTACTTC.

The chain links TRBV4-2 to TRBJ2-1; 7 bases line up with TRBD1. Germline V CDR1 and CDR2: LGHNA, YNFKEQ. The CDR3 loop spans 14 amino acids. V was pared by 8 bases and J by 7 bases, with 11 bases of the junction left unmatched. The CDR3 sequence is CASRPTGKRNEQFF. CDR3 DNA: TGTGCCAGCCGCCCGACAGGGAAGAGGAATGAGCAGTTCTTC.